This T cell receptor (beta chain) was captured by sequencing in a study of CD8 T cells in Susac syndrome. Study at large: Patients with Susac syndrome had blood drawn and were at that point therapy-naive, on corticosteroids, or on intravenous immunoglobulin alone.

The V segment lost 4 bases and the J segment 7 bases; nucleotides outside the gene matches: 7. Germline-derived CDR1 and CDR2 are SEHNR and FQNEAQ (reference sequence). CDR3 size: 13 residues. Reverse transcription of about 0.5 to 1 ug RNA was performed with random hexamers. An immunoSEQ multiplex PCR amplified TCR beta CDR3 over 54 Vbeta and 13 Jbeta. TCRdb passed the immunoSEQ multiplex PCR reads through MiXCR, listing each CDR3 protein once. The sample includes around 79,000 distinct CDR3 sequences, approximately 95% of them seen just once. This clonotype originated in a human donor with Susac syndrome. The chain links TRBV7-9 to TRBJ2-7, with 7 nucleotides matching TRBD1. Material for sequencing was CD8+ T cells from PBMCs. The CDR3 loop is CASSSPGQWEQYF. CDR3 nucleotide sequence: TGTGCCAGCAGCTCACCGGGACAGTGGGAGCAGTACTTC.